The T cell receptor beta chain described here comes from a study of blood T cell repertoires in COVID-19. On the study more broadly: Researchers got acute and convalescent COVID-19 samples from the United States, Italy and Spain.

The CDR3 has 13 amino acids. Germline V lookup: CDR1 SGHTA, CDR2 FQGNSA. Concerning this clone itself: At one boundary the junction diverges from the germline segment, which might be a read error.

As handled by the study authors: Nucleated cell counts were estimated from reference gene primer amplification. Sequenced by immunoSEQ multiplex PCR; TCRdb stores in-frame clones only, minus some. That table supplies the V and J calls and clone size; D and trimming were determined from the DNA. Found here are 80,000 to 100,000 clones, 85% to 90% of them singletons; the top ten hold about 1.5%. The receptor comes from a human donor with active COVID-19. The donor label of this sample is uncertain. This chain connects TRBV7-2 to TRBJ2-4, with 10 bases fitting TRBD2. Sequenced input: peripheral blood. The CDR3 reads CASSATLAGVGFF. The DNA of the CDR3 is TGTGCCAGCAGCGCGACCCTAGCGGGGGTTGGCTTCTTC.